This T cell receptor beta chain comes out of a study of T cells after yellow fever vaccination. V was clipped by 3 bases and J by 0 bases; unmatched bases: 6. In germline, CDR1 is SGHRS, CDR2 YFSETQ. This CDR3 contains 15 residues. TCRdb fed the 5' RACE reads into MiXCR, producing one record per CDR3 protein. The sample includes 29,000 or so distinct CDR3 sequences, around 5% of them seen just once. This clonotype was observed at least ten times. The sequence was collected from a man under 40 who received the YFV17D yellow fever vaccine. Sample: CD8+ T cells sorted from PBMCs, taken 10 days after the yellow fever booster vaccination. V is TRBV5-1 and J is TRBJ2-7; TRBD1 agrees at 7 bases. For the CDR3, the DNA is TGCGCCAGCAGCTCAGGGGGTACTAGCTCCTACGAGCAGTACTTC. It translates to CASSSGGTSSYEQYF.